This TCR beta chain is from a study of blood T cells in healthy people across ages. Extraction yielded at least 5.5 micrograms of total RNA per sample. This clonotype was seen a handful of times. Antigen unknown. Whole-study findings and limits: Strong correlation linked observed beta diversity and percent naive T cells. For the donors, CMV status was unknown and possibly confounded expanded clonotype changes.

Next came a second PCR, run for roughly 6 to 11 cycles, which used a sample-barcoded 5' primer along with a J-beta primer mix. TCRdb re-analysed the 5' RACE reads in MiXCR, keeping a single row per CDR3 protein. Among some 1.5 million distinct CDR3 sequences listed, around 40% were seen once. The CDR3 is made up of 13 amino acids. From germline, CDR1 is MNHEY and CDR2 SVGEGT. This TCR derives from a woman aged 18 to 35 in good health. The chain recombines TRBV6-2 or TRBV6-3 with TRBJ2-5; TRBD1 might be the D (6 bases). The DNA end favors TRBJ2-4, so the J call may be wrong. Sequenced input: blood. DNA for the CDR3: TGTGCCAGCAAGAAACAGGGCGGAAACATTCAGTACTTC. It translates to CASKKQGGNIQYF.